These T cell receptor beta chains were read from a single sample in a study of human T cells and chemical hapten exposure. TCRdb itself ran the RACE reads through MiXCR, one entry per CDR3 protein. The table lists about 89,000 distinct CDR3 sequences, 10% to 15% of them singletons, with 5.7% in the top ten. The material was whole blood, obtained in connection with sensitization to the hapten diphenylcyclopropenone (DPC). The receptors shown here come from a woman aged 50 to 60 with alopecia areata. Some clones in this sample may be carry-over from other donors' samples. Each CDR3 is given with its conserved first and last residue. The D gene is left open where the match is weak. Expanded clones get a size class; other rows say once, few or many, or leave the size out.

V gene	clone size	J gene	D gene	CDR3 DNA	CDR3 protein
TRBV2	few	TRBJ2-4	-	TGTGCCAGCAGTGAAGGGGGTGGGAGTCTTATAGCCAAAAACATTCAGTACTTC	CASSEGGGSLIAKNIQYF
TRBV29-1	-	TRBJ2-1	-	TGCAGCGTTAAAAACAATGAGCAGTTCTTC	CSVKNNEQFF
TRBV12-3/TRBV12-4	few	TRBJ2-5	-	TGTGCCAGCAGTTCGCCCCAGGGGCCTGAGACCCAGTACTTC	CASSSPQGPETQYF
TRBV27	few	TRBJ1-1	-	TGTGCCAGCAGTTTAAAGGCAGGGGCCGCTGAAGCTTTCTTT	CASSLKAGAAEAFF
TRBV7-9	many	TRBJ2-1	TRBD2	TGTGCCAGCAGCTTAGGATTAGCGGGAGGGCCTAATGAGCAGTTCTTC	CASSLGLAGGPNEQFF
TRBV3-1	-	TRBJ2-3	-	TGTGCCAGCAGCCAAGAGATGGCTTCGAGCACAGATACGCAGTATTTT	CASSQEMASSTDTQYF
TRBV14	many	TRBJ2-1	TRBD2	TGTGCCAGCAACCCGCGGGAGGGCAGGGGTGAGCAGTTCTTC	CASNPREGRGEQFF
TRBV12-3/TRBV12-4	many	TRBJ2-1	-	TGTGCCAGCAGTTTTGGGTCCAGCTCCTACAATGAGCAGTTCTTC	CASSFGSSSYNEQFF
TRBV5-1	-	TRBJ1-3	TRBD1	TGCGCCAGCAGCTTGGCCACAGGGGGCGCATCGGCTGGAAACACCATATATTTT	CASSLATGGASAGNTIYF
TRBV7-3	many	TRBJ2-3	-	TGTGCCAGCAGCTTAAATCCTAGCACAGATACGCAGTATTTT	CASSLNPSTDTQYF
TRBV7-9	many	TRBJ2-3	-	TGTGCCAGCAGCCCGCGAAGACCAGATACGCAGTATTTT	CASSPRRPDTQYF
TRBV18	-	TRBJ2-1	-	TGTGCCAGCTCACTACAGGACTTGATCAATGAGCAGTTCTTC	CASSLQDLINEQFF
TRBV27	many	TRBJ2-7	TRBD2	TGTGCCAGCATGACTAGCGGCTACGAGCAGTACTTC	CASMTSGYEQYF
TRBV30	few	TRBJ2-1	-	TGTGCCTGGAGTCGAGGGTTCGTTGATGAGCAGTTCTTC	CAWSRGFVDEQFF
TRBV12-3/TRBV12-4	many	TRBJ2-3	TRBD2	TGTGCCAGCAGTCTCCAACTAGCGCTACGCACAGATACGCAGTATTTT	CASSLQLALRTDTQYF
TRBV20-1	many	TRBJ2-1	TRBD2	TGCAGTGCTATTCCTAGCGGTTACTCCTACAATGAGCAGTTCTTC	CSAIPSGYSYNEQFF
TRBV10-3	many	TRBJ2-2	TRBD1	TGTGCCATCAGGAATGACAGGGGGGAGACCGGGGAGCTGTTTTTT	CAIRNDRGETGELFF
TRBV24-1	-	TRBJ1-4	-	TGTGCCACCAGTGATGGCTCGGGGAGTGGCGTTAATGAAAAACTGTTTTTT	CATSDGSGSGVNEKLFF
TRBV7-8	many	TRBJ2-3	-	TGTGCCAGCAGCTTGAGGGGCGGGGTCACAGATACGCAGTATTTT	CASSLRGGVTDTQYF
TRBV20-1	many	TRBJ2-5	-	TGCAGTGCTAGAGGAATGCTAGCGAAGGAGACCCAGTACTTC	CSARGMLAKETQYF
TRBV7-9	few	TRBJ2-1	-	TGTGCCAGCAGCTTATCGCAGAAATTCAATGAGCAGTTCTTC	CASSLSQKFNEQFF
TRBV28	many	TRBJ1-2	TRBD1	TGTGCCAGCAGTTTGAGTCAGGGGGGAGGCTACACCTTC	CASSLSQGGGYTF
TRBV28	many	TRBJ1-5	-	TGTGCCAGCAGCATAGGGGGGGTAGGAGATCAGCCCCAGCATTTT	CASSIGGVGDQPQHF